This TCR beta chain stems from a study of control samples from healthy donors and cancer patients. The V and J ends lost 3 bases and 11 bases respectively, with 16 bases between them. The CDR3 length is 13 residues. There are a few counts of this clone. Clones were sequenced by immunoSEQ multiplex PCR, and TCRdb holds only the in-frame ones, with some missing. The table records around 76,000 clones, around 90% of them present only once. Input material: PBMCs. The chain couples TRBV12-3 or TRBV12-4 to TRBJ1-1, with D unresolved. The receptor's source is a woman in her fifties or sixties with colorectal cancer. CDR3 coding DNA: TGTGCCAGCAGTTTGTCCATCCGTTCTCCTGCTTTCTTT. Its translation: CASSLSIRSPAFF.